The entry below gives a single T cell receptor beta chain sequence along with its context. This sample is drawn from a study of graft-versus-host responses after intestinal transplantation. Background on the study: All recipients got anti-thymocyte globulin induction, then tacrolimus and steroids for about three years. Study-wide results and limits: Within the allografts of patients who had graft-donor T cell macrochimerism, graft-versus-host to host-versus-graft clonal ratios were high.

Co-plating was performed using roughly 200,000 CFSE-labeled responder cells and roughly 200,000 irradiated, violet-dye-labeled stimulator cells. Responder CD3+CD4+ and CD3+CD8+ cells that were proliferating and CFSE-low were sorted after the reaction. With 4 bases removed from V and 7 bases from J, the gap between germline ends came to 15 bases. CDR1 and CDR2 (germline): SGHDT, YYEEEE. The CDR3 loop spans 15 amino acids. This table comes from immunoSEQ multiplex PCR, and its TCRdb copy is limited to in-frame clones, with some not included. Of roughly 14,000 clones in the sample, roughly 35% were seen once.

The sequencing here drew on alloreactive CD4+ T cells from a mixed lymphocyte reaction culture, taken before intestinal transplant. Subset here: CFSE-low proliferating T cells sorted from approximately six-day pre-transplant mixed lymphocyte reaction (GvH or HvG direction). The receptor was derived from a human patient who received an intestinal transplant. The rearrangement joins TRBV5-6 to TRBJ1-6; perhaps TRBD1 as D (5 bases). The CDR3 DNA is TGTGCCAGCAGCATCCCGGGACGGACCAATTCACCCCTCCACTTT. Its protein is CASSIPGRTNSPLHF.